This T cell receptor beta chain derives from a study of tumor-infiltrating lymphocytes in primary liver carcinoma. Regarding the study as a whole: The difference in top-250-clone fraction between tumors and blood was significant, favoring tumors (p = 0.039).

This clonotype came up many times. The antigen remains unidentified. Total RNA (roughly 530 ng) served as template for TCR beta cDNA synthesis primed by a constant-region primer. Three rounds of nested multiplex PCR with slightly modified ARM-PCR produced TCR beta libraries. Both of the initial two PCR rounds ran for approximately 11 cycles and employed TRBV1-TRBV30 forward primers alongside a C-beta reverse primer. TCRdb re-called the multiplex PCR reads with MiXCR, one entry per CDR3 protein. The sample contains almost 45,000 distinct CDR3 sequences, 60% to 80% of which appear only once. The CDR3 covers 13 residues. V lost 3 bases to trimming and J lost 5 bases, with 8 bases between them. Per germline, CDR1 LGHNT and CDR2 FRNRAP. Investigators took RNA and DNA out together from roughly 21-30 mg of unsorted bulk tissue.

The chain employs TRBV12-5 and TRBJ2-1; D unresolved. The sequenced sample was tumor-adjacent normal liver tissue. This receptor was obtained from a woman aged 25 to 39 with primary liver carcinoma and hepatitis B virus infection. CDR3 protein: CASGFQKNNEQFF. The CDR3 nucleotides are TGTGCTAGTGGTTTCCAGAAGAACAATGAGCAGTTCTTC.